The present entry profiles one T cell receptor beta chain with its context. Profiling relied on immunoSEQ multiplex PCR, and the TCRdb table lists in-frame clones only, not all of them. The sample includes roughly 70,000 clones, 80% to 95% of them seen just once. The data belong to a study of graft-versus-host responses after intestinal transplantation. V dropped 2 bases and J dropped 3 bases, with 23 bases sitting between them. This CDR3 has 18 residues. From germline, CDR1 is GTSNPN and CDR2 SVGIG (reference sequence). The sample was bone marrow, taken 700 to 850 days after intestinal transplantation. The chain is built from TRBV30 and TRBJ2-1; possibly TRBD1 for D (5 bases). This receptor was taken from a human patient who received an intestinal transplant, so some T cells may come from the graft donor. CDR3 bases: TGTGCCTGGAGTCGACGTAGGTTTGTGGGCAGGGTCTACAATGAGCAGTTCTTC. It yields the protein CAWSRRRFVGRVYNEQFF.